This T cell receptor beta chain is from a study of shared clonotypes between healthy human individuals. Scientists sequenced DNA from unsorted PBMC on ten immunoSEQ deep assay plates. Generated by immunoSEQ multiplex PCR, the TCRdb table keeps only in-frame clones and is missing some. The sample yields fewer than 600,000 clones, 70% to 80% seen once. The CDR3 is made up of 13 amino acids. Germline loops: CDR1 GTSNPN, CDR2 SVGIG (reference sequence). V shed 0 bases and J 7 bases; nucleotides not matched to a gene: 5. The receptor was isolated from a woman aged 40 to 50 in good health. Some clones in this sample may be carry-over from other donors' samples. The source material was PBMCs. J is TRBJ1-2 and V is TRBV30; 7 bases fit TRBD1. CDR3 coding DNA: TGTGCCTGGAGTGTCACAGGGGAGGGTGGCTACACCTTC. This encodes CAWSVTGEGGYTF.